This TCR beta chain is drawn from a study of CD8 T cells in ankylosing spondylitis. This clonotype has only a few counts. Its antigen is undetermined. For TCR beta, libraries came from quantitative 5'-RACE with molecular barcodes. MiXCR, run by TCRdb on the 5' RACE reads, gives a single entry per CDR3 protein. This sample has about 800,000 distinct CDR3 sequences; approximately 12% occur once, and the top ten carry about 0.49%. Notes on the study in general: A motif in TCR beta, a set of roughly eight highly homologous variants, appeared characteristic of ankylosing spondylitis blood. Before this, some motif variants had been reported in reactive arthritis synovial fluid and blood. Disease-linked clones were reportedly significantly enriched in matched ankylosing spondylitis synovial fluid.

The germline V and J ends were trimmed by 3 bases and 6 bases, with 24 bases remaining between them. The CDR3 loop spans 18 amino acids. CDR1 is KGHDR, CDR2 SFDVKD, per germline. The clonotype originates from a male donor with ankylosing spondylitis. The chain combines TRBV24-1 with TRBJ2-3; TRBD2 might be the D (5 bases). Sequenced sample: blood, either unsorted or a sorted T cell fraction (not recorded which). The CDR3 spells CATSDTPGFDEATDTQYF. CDR3 nucleotide sequence: TGTGCCACCAGTGATACACCGGGATTCGACGAGGCGACCGATACGCAGTATTTT.